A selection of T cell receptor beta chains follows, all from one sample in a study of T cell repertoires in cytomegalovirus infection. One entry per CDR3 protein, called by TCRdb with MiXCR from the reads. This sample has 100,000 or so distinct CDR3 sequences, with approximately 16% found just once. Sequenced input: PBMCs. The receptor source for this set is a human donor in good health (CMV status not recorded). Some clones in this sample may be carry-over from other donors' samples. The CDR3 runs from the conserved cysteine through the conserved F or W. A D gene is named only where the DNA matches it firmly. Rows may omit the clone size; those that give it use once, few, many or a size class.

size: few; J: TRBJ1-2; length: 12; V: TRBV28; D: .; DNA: TGTGCCAGCAGTACGTGGACAGACGATAACACCTTC; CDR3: CASSTWTDDNTF
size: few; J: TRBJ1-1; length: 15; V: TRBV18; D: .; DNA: TGTGCCAGCTCCCGGAGTGACAATCGGAACACTGAAGCTTTCTTT; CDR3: CASSRSDNRNTEAFF
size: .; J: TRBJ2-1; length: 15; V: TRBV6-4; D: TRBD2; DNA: TGTGCCAGCAGTCGCTCTAGCGGAGACTCCGGTGAGCAGTTCTTC; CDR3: CASSRSSGDSGEQFF
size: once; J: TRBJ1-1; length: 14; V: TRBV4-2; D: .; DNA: TGTGCCAGCAACCCCTTTAGTGGCACGAATGAAGCTTTCTTT; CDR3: CASNPFSGTNEAFF
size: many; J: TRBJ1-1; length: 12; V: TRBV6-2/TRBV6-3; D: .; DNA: TGTGCCAGCAGTCTACGACAGACTGAAGCTTTCTTT; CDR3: CASSLRQTEAFF
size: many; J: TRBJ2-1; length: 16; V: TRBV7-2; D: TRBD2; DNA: TGTGCCAGCAGTTCTCTAGCGGGGGGCACTTACAATGAGCAGTTCTTC; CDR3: CASSSLAGGTYNEQFF
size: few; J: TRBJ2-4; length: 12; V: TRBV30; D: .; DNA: TGTGCCTGGAACCGGGACAAAAACATTCAGTACTTC; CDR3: CAWNRDKNIQYF
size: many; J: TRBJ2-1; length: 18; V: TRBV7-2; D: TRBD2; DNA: TGTGCCAGCAGCTTACTAGCGGGGGGGCCACTCTCCTACAATGAGCAGTTCTTC; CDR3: CASSLLAGGPLSYNEQFF
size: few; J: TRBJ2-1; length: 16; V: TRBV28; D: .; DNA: TGTGCCAGCAGTTTAATGAGGGCTAGCTCCTACAATGAGCAGTTCTTC; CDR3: CASSLMRASSYNEQFF
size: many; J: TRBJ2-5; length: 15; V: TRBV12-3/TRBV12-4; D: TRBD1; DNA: TGTGCCAGCAGGCCCGGGACAGGGGCCCCAGAGACCCAGTACTTC; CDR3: CASRPGTGAPETQYF
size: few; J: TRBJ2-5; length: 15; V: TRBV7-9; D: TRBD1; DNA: TGTGCCAGCAGCTTATTTCGGGACAGTCAAGAGACCCAGTACTTC; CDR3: CASSLFRDSQETQYF
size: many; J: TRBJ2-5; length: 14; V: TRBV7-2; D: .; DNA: TGTGCCAGCAGTAAGGGCGGCCTTGGAGAGACCCAGTACTTC; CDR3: CASSKGGLGETQYF
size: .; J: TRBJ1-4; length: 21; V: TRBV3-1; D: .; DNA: TGTGCCAGCACCCTATGGGTTGGTACAGGGACCGAGGGCGCAACTAATGAAAAACTGTTTTTT; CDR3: CASTLWVGTGTEGATNEKLFF
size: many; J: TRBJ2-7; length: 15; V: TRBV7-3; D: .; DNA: TGTGCCAGCAGCTTAACGGGGGGACTCTTCCACGAGCAGTACTTC; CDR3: CASSLTGGLFHEQYF
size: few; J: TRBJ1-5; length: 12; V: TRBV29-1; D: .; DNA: TGCAGCGCCCTTTATAGCAATCAGCCCCAGCATTTT; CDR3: CSALYSNQPQHF
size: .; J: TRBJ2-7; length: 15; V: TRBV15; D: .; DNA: TGTGCCACCAGCAAGGGCGGGCTGGGGCCCTACGAGCAGTACTTC; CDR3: CATSKGGLGPYEQYF
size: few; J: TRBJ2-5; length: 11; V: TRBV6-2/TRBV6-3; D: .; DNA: TGTGCCAGCGGCAGGGAAGAGACCCAGTACTTC; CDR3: CASGREETQYF
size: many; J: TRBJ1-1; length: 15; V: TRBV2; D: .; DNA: TGTGCCAGCAGTGGAGTCGGGTTTACGGGCACTGAAGCTTTCTTT; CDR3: CASSGVGFTGTEAFF
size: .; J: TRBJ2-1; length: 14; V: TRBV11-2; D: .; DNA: TGTGCCAGCAGCCCTCTAGTTTCGGGGAGTGAGCAGTTCTTC; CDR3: CASSPLVSGSEQFF
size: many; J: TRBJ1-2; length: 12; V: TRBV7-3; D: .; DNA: TGTGCCAGCAGCTTAGTAGGGTATGGCTACACCTTC; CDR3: CASSLVGYGYTF
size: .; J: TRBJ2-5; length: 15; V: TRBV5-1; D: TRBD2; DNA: TGCGCCAGCAGTTACGGGACTAGCGGGGAAGAGACCCAGTACTTC; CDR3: CASSYGTSGEETQYF
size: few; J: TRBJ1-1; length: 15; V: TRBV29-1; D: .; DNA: TGCAGCGTTTTAAAAGGTCTCACCTCTTACACTGAAGCTTTCTTT; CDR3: CSVLKGLTSYTEAFF
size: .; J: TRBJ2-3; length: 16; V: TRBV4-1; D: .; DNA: TGCGCCAGCAGCCAAGATCAGGGGCCGTGGACAGATACGCAGTATTTT; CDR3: CASSQDQGPWTDTQYF
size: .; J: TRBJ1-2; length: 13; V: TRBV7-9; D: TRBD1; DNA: TGTGCCAGCAGCTTGGGGACAGGGTGGGGCTACACCTTC; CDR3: CASSLGTGWGYTF
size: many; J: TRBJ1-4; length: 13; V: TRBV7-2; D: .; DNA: TGTGCCAGCAGCTTAGATACGGGAAGGAAACTGTTTTTT; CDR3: CASSLDTGRKLFF
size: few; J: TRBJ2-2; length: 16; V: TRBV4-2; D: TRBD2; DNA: TGTGCCAGCAGCCAGTATAGCGGGGGGGACCCCGGGGAGCTGTTTTTT; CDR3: CASSQYSGGDPGELFF
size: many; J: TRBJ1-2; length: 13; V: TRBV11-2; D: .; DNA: TGTGCCAGCAGCTTGGGTGATGTGCGTGGCTACACCTTC; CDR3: CASSLGDVRGYTF
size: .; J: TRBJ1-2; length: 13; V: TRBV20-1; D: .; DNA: TGCAGTGCTAGAGAGAGGAGGGGCTGGGGCTACACCTTC; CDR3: CSARERRGWGYTF
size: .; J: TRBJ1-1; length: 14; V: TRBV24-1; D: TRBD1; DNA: TGTGCCACCAGTGAGACCGGGACAGGGGCTGAAGCTTTCTTT; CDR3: CATSETGTGAEAFF
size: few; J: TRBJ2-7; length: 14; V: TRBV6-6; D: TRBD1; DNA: TGTGCCAGCAGGGGGACAGGGGAAGCCTACGAGCAGTACTTC; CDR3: CASRGTGEAYEQYF
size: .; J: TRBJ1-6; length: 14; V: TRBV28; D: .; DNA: TGTGCCAGCAGCTCGGGCCCGGGGGTTTCACCCCTCCACTTT; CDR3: CASSSGPGVSPLHF
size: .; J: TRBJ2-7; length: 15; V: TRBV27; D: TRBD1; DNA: TGTGCCAGCAGTCCCCGGACAGGGATGTCCTGCGAGCAGTACTTC; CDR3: CASSPRTGMSCEQYF
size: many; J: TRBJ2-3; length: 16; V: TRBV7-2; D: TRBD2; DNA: TGTGCCAGCAGCTTAGTGCTAGCGGGGGGGCCGAATACGCAGTATTTT; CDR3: CASSLVLAGGPNTQYF
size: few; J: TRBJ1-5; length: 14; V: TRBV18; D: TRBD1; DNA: TGTGCCAGCTCGCTGGGACAGGTCAATCAGCCCCAGCATTTT; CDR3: CASSLGQVNQPQHF
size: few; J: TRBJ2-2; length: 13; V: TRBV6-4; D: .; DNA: TGTGCCAGCAGTGACGGAGAGGTCGGGGAGCTGTTTTTT; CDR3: CASSDGEVGELFF
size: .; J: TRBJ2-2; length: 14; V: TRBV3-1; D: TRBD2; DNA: TGTGCCAGCAGCCAAGGAGCGGGGTCCGGGGAGCTGTTTTTT; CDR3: CASSQGAGSGELFF
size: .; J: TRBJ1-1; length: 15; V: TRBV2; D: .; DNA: TGTGCCAGCAGCGCCATTTCGAGTCCGAACACTGAAGCTTTCTTT; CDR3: CASSAISSPNTEAFF
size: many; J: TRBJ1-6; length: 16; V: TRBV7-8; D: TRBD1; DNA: TGTGCCAGCAGCCCGACAGGGACCCTCTATAATTCACCCCTCCACTTT; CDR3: CASSPTGTLYNSPLHF
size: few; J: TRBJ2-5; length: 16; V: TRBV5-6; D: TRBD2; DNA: TGTGCCAGCAGCTTGGCGGTAGCGGGGTCGGGGGAGACCCAGTACTTC; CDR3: CASSLAVAGSGETQYF
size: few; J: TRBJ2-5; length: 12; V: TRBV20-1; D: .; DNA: TGCAGTGCAGGGCAGGCGGAAGAGACCCAGTACTTC; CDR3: CSAGQAEETQYF
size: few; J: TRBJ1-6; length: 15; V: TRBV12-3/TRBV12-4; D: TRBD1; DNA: TGTGCCAGCAGTGGTTTCGGGACAGGGAATTCACCCCTCCACTTT; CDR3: CASSGFGTGNSPLHF
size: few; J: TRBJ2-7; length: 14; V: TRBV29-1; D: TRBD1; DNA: TGCAGCGGTGTCACAGGGGGTGTTTCCTACGAGCAGTACTTC; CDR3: CSGVTGGVSYEQYF
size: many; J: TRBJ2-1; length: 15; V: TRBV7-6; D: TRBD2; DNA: TGTGCCAGCAGCTTGAGCGGGGGGCCTTACAATGAGCAGTTCTTC; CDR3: CASSLSGGPYNEQFF
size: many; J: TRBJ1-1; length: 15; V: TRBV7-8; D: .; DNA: TGTGCCAGCAGCTTACAGGGAGGGGGAGGCACTGAAGCTTTCTTT; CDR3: CASSLQGGGGTEAFF
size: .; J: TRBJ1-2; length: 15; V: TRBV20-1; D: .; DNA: TGCAGTGCTAGAGATCTCACAGGAGTTGGCTATGGCTACACCTTC; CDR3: CSARDLTGVGYGYTF
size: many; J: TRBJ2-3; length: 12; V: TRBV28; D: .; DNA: TGTGCCAGCAGTTTGCCAGGGGAGGTGCAGTATTTT; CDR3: CASSLPGEVQYF
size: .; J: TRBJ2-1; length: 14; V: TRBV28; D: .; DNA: TGTGCCAGCAGAGAGGCGGGAACCTACAATGAGCAGTTCTTC; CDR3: CASREAGTYNEQFF
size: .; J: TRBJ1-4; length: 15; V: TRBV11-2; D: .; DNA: TGTGCCAGCAGCTTAGGGAGGGGAACGGATGAAAAACTGTTTTTT; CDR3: CASSLGRGTDEKLFF
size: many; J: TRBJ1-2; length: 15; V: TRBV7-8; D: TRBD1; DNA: TGTGCCAGCAGCTTAGCAGGGACAGGGAACTATGGCTACACCTTC; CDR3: CASSLAGTGNYGYTF
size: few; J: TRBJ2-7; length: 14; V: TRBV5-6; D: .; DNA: TGTGCCAGCAGCTTGTACAGCCTGAGGTACGAGCAGTACTTC; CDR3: CASSLYSLRYEQYF
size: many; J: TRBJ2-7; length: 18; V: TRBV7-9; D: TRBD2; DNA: TGTGCCAGCAGCCCCCAGATTGGACTAGCGGGGGGCGCCTACGAGCAGTACTTC; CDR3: CASSPQIGLAGGAYEQYF
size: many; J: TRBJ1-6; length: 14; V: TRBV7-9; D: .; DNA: TGTGCCAGCAGCCCACGTCAGGGAGGGTCACCCCTCCACTTT; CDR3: CASSPRQGGSPLHF
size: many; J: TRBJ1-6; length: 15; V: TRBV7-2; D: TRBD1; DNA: TGTGCCAGCAGCCCCCTCGACAGGGAACATTCACCCCTCCACTTT; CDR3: CASSPLDREHSPLHF